This T cell receptor (beta chain) was identified during a study of T cells in Graves' hyperthyroidism and ophthalmopathy. Study-wide findings and caveats: Clonotypes that were expanded in thyroid above 0.001 mostly appeared in blood too. A model of 13 V-J features distinguished ophthalmopathy from stable hyperthyroidism. Model predictions of ophthalmopathy came a median around 6.5 months before onset.

This CDR3 contains 14 residues. The V gene end was trimmed by 11 bases and the J gene end by 0 bases; junction bases not matched to a gene: 7. Looked up from germline, CDR1 is SEHNR and CDR2 is FQNEAQ (reference sequence). Template material for amplifying TCR beta CDR3 regions consisted of RNA transcripts. HTBI primers drove first-round RT-PCR of the TCR CDR3. TCRdb re-derived calls from the multiplex PCR reads in MiXCR, one entry per CDR3 protein. Here the sample spans about 560,000 distinct CDR3 sequences, 16% being singletons. Notes on this clonotype: Its antigen is unknown.

Patients having uncontrolled infection, another autoimmune disease, pregnancy or lactation were not included. The sample taken for sequencing was blood. The clonotype comes from a young woman with Graves' hyperthyroidism. V gene TRBV7-9 combines with J gene TRBJ1-3; the match to TRBD1 covers 7 bases. In DNA, the CDR3 is TGTGCCGGACAGGAGGGCGGCTCTGGAAACACCATATATTTT. Translating gives CAGQEGGSGNTIYF.